These T cell receptor beta chains were read from a single sample in a study of blood T cell repertoires in COVID-19. Measured with immunoSEQ multiplex PCR; TCRdb has only the in-frame clones, and not every one. Here the sample spans 150,000 or so clones, more than 70% being singletons. Sequenced input: PBMCs or T cells enriched from blood (not recorded which). All receptors derive from a man aged 35 to 55 who had recovered from COVID-19. CDR3s include the opening cysteine and the closing phenylalanine or tryptophan. Fields, in order: clone size, J gene, D gene, V gene, CDR3 protein. The D gene is left open where the match is weak. Size is omitted from some rows. Given values are once, few, many or a class for expanded clones.

size: .
J: TRBJ2-2
D: TRBD2
V: TRBV5-1
CDR3: CASSLGLAGPGELFF

size: .
J: TRBJ2-7
D: TRBD2
V: TRBV29-1
CDR3: CSVELGLATSEQYF

size: .
J: TRBJ2-2
D: .
V: TRBV11-2
CDR3: CASSWAGAGELFF

size: .
J: TRBJ1-1
D: TRBD1
V: TRBV23-1
CDR3: CASSQSGQGARENTEAFF

size: .
J: TRBJ1-6
D: .
V: TRBV10-1
CDR3: CASASSSYNSPLHF

size: once
J: TRBJ2-2
D: .
V: TRBV7-2
CDR3: CASSLTTGSFAGELFF

size: few
J: TRBJ1-5
D: TRBD1
V: TRBV5-1
CDR3: CASSLGDRGNQPQHF

size: .
J: TRBJ1-5
D: .
V: TRBV7-6
CDR3: CAIPQGSFGQPQHF

size: once
J: TRBJ2-1
D: TRBD1
V: TRBV7-6
CDR3: CASSFLSGTGMGEQFF

size: once
J: TRBJ2-2
D: .
V: TRBV2
CDR3: CASSGGGKSGELFF

size: .
J: TRBJ1-1
D: TRBD1
V: TRBV18
CDR3: CASSGQGTEAFF

size: .
J: TRBJ2-4
D: .
V: TRBV21-1
CDR3: CASSKPRKVSWPGMVDIQYF

size: .
J: TRBJ1-1
D: .
V: TRBV30
CDR3: CAWTLLVTGRVTEAFF

size: .
J: TRBJ2-3
D: .
V: TRBV2
CDR3: CASSEALSGVGDTQYF

size: .
J: TRBJ1-2
D: .
V: TRBV9
CDR3: CASMGGVRGYTF

size: .
J: TRBJ1-2
D: .
V: TRBV14
CDR3: CASSQDWGRGYTF

size: .
J: TRBJ1-1
D: TRBD1
V: TRBV5-1
CDR3: CASSLAQGANWGTEAFF

size: .
J: TRBJ1-1
D: .
V: TRBV20-1
CDR3: CSARRAEAFF

size: .
J: TRBJ1-4
D: TRBD1
V: TRBV7-9
CDR3: CASSPSDRGRTNEKLFF

size: .
J: TRBJ1-1
D: .
V: TRBV5-1
CDR3: CASSLAQGNTEAFF

size: .
J: TRBJ2-1
D: .
V: TRBV6-5
CDR3: CASSYQGEQFF

size: .
J: TRBJ1-2
D: .
V: TRBV19
CDR3: CASSIGGQTYTF

size: .
J: TRBJ1-3
D: .
V: TRBV5-1
CDR3: CASSLQGSGGNTIYF

size: .
J: TRBJ2-7
D: .
V: TRBV10-2
CDR3: CASSQAGYEQYF

size: .
J: TRBJ2-1
D: TRBD2
V: TRBV9
CDR3: CASSASGTTYNEQFF

size: .
J: TRBJ1-5
D: .
V: TRBV3-1/TRBV3-2
CDR3: CASSQNDRRGAQPQHF

size: few
J: TRBJ2-1
D: TRBD1
V: TRBV6-5
CDR3: CASTKDRENYNEQFF

size: .
J: TRBJ2-3
D: .
V: TRBV9
CDR3: CASSRLVLGDTQYF

size: .
J: TRBJ1-1
D: TRBD1
V: TRBV19
CDR3: CASSIWSYRGGTEAFF

size: .
J: TRBJ1-2
D: .
V: TRBV6-6
CDR3: CASLSPGTSNYGYTF

size: few
J: TRBJ2-1
D: .
V: TRBV25-1
CDR3: CASSPLGGAYNEQFF

size: once
J: TRBJ2-7
D: .
V: TRBV5-1
CDR3: CASSLALGGPYEQYF

size: .
J: TRBJ2-1
D: TRBD2
V: TRBV4-1
CDR3: CASSQLSGGLDEQFF

size: .
J: TRBJ1-2
D: TRBD1
V: TRBV5-4
CDR3: CASSPDRDYGYTF

size: once
J: TRBJ1-1
D: .
V: TRBV18
CDR3: CASSPRTVGNTEAFF

size: .
J: TRBJ2-7
D: .
V: TRBV29-1
CDR3: CSVARGEGQAQYF

size: once
J: TRBJ2-1
D: TRBD2
V: TRBV5-1
CDR3: CASSTSGGTYNEQFF

size: .
J: TRBJ2-1
D: .
V: TRBV11-1
CDR3: CASSSRRGGHQQFF

size: .
J: TRBJ2-2
D: .
V: TRBV9
CDR3: CASSLLPAPGELFF

size: .
J: TRBJ2-5
D: TRBD1
V: TRBV18
CDR3: CASSPGTGTEETQYF

size: .
J: TRBJ2-1
D: .
V: TRBV6-5
CDR3: CASSTSPGLNEQFF

size: .
J: TRBJ2-7
D: TRBD2
V: TRBV6-5
CDR3: CASSYSGGLYEQYF

size: .
J: TRBJ2-1
D: TRBD2
V: TRBV9
CDR3: CASNQGLVNEQFF

size: .
J: TRBJ1-3
D: .
V: TRBV7-3
CDR3: CASSSEPGAGNTIYF

size: .
J: TRBJ1-3
D: .
V: TRBV30
CDR3: CAWSTGGTGNTIYF

size: .
J: TRBJ1-3
D: .
V: TRBV5-1
CDR3: CASSLGQFADGNTIYF

size: .
J: TRBJ2-3
D: .
V: TRBV3-1/TRBV3-2
CDR3: CASSQVRGTDTQYF

size: .
J: TRBJ2-5
D: TRBD1
V: TRBV19
CDR3: CASSRPGQGQETQYF

size: .
J: TRBJ2-5
D: TRBD2
V: TRBV9
CDR3: CASSVNLAGQETQYF

size: .
J: TRBJ2-6
D: .
V: TRBV7-3
CDR3: CASSFSSGANVLTF

size: few
J: TRBJ1-1
D: .
V: TRBV6-5
CDR3: CASTEALGTEAFF

size: few
J: TRBJ1-2
D: .
V: TRBV3-1/TRBV3-2
CDR3: CASGPLGDDGYTF

size: .
J: TRBJ2-2
D: .
V: TRBV24-1
CDR3: CATSDPTGPRGTGELFF

size: .
J: TRBJ1-4
D: .
V: TRBV7-9
CDR3: CASSSGHSKGEKLFF

size: .
J: TRBJ2-7
D: TRBD1
V: TRBV5-1
CDR3: CASSFGQVGEQYF

size: .
J: TRBJ2-3
D: TRBD2
V: TRBV5-1
CDR3: CASSSVAGDTDTQYF

size: once
J: TRBJ2-5
D: .
V: TRBV9
CDR3: CASSALGGAETQYF